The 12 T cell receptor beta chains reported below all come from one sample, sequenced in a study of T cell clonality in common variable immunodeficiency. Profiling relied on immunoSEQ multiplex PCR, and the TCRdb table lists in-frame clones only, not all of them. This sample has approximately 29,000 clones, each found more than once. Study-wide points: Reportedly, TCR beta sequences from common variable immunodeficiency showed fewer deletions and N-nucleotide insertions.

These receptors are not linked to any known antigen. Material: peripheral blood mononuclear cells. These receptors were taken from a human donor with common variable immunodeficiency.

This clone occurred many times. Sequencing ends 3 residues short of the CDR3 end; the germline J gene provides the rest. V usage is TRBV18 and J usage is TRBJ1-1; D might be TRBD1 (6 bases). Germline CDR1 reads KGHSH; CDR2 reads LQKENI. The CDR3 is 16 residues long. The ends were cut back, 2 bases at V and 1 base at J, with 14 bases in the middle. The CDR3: CASSPNQRDKNTEAFF. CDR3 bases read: TGTGCCAGCTCACCAAATCAACGGGACAAGAACACTGAA.

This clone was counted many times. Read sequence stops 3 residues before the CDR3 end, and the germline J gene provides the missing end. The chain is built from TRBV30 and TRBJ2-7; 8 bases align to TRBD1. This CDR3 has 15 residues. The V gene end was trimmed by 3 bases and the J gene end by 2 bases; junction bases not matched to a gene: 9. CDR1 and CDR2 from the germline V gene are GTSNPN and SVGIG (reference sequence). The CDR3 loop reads CAWRKGTGRTYEQYF. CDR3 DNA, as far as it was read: TGTGCCTGGAGGAAAGGGACAGGAAGGACCTACGAG.

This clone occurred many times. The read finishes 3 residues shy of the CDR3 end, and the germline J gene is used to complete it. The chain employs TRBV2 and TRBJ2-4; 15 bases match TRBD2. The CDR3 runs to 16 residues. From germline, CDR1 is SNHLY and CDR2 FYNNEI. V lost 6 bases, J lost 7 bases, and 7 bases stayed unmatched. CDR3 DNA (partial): TGTGCCAGCAGACCGGGACTAGCGGGGGGACGGAACATT. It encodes CASRPGLAGGRNI. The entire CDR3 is CASRPGLAGGRNIQYF.

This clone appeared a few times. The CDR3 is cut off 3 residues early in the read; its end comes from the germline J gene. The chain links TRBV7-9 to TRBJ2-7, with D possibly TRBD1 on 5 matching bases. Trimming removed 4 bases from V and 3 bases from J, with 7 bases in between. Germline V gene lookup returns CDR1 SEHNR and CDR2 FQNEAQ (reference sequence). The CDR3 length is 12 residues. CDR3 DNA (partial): TGTGCCAGCAGCTGCCAGGGCTACGAG. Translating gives CASSCQGYE. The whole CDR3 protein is CASSCQGYEQYF.

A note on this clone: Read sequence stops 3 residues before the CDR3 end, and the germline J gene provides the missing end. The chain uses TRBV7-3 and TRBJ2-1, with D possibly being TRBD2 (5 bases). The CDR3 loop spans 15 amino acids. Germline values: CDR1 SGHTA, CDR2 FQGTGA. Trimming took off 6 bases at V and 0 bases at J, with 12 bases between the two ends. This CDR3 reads CASRLEVSSYNEQFF. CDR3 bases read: TGTGCCAGCAGACTAGAAGTATCCTCCTACAATGAG.

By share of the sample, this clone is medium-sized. CDR3 bases read: TGTGCCAGCAGCTTACAGGGTACCTACGAG. It is translated as CASSLQGTYE. The CDR3, in full, reads CASSLQGTYEQYF. This chain connects TRBV5-6 to TRBJ2-7; a weak D match, TRBD1 (6 bases). Sequencing ends 3 residues short of the CDR3 end; the germline J gene provides the rest. The CDR3 totals 13 residues. From germline, CDR1 is SGHDT and CDR2 YYEEEE. Trimming stripped 2 bases from V and 2 bases from J, with 8 bases between.

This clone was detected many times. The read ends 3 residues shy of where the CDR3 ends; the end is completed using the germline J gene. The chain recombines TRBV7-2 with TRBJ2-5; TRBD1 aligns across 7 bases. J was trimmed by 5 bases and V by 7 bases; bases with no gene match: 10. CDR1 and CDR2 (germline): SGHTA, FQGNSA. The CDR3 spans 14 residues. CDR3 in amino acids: CASNLGQNLETQYF. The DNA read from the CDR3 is TGTGCCAGCAACCTGGGACAGAACCTCGAGACC.

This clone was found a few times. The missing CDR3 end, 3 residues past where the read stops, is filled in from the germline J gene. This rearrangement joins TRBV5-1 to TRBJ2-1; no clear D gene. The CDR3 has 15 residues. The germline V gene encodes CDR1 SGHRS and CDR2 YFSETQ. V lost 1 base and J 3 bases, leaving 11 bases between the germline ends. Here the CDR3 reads CASSLTFPNYNEQFF. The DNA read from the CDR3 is TGCGCCAGCAGCTTGACTTTCCCGAACTACAATGAG.

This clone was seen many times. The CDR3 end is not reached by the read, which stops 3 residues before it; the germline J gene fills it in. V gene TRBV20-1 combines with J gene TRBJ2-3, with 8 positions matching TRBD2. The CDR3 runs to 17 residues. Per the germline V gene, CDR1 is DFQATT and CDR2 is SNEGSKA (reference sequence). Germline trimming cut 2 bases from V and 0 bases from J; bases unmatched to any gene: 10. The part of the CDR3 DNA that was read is TGCAGTGCTAGAAGGTCAAGTAGCGGGGCTAGCACAGATACG. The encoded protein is CSARRSSSGASTDT. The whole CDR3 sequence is CSARRSSSGASTDTQYF.

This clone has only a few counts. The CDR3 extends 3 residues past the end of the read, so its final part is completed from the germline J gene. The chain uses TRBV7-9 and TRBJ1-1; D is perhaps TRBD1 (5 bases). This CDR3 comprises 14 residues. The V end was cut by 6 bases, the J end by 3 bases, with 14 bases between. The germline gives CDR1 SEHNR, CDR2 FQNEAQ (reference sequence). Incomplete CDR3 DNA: TGTGCCAGCAGAGGGGCCGGATGGGACACTGAA. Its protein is CASRGAGWDTE. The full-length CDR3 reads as CASRGAGWDTEAFF.

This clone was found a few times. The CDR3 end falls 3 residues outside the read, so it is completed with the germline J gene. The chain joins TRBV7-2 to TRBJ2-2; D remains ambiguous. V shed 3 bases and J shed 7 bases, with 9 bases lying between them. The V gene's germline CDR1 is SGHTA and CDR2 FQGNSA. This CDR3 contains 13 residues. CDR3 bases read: TGTGCCAGCAGCTTCGACCAGCGCGGGGAG. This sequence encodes CASSFDQRGE. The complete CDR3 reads CASSFDQRGELFF.

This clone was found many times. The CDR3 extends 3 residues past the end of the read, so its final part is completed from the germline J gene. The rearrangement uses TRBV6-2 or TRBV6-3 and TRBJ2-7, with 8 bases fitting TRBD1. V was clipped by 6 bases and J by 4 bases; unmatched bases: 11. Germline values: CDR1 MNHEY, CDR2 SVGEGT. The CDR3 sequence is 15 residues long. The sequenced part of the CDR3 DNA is TGTGCCAGCAGCCGACCGGGACAGGCGGATTACGAG. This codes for CASSRPGQADYE. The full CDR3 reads CASSRPGQADYEQYF.